These 10 T cell receptor beta chains came from one sample sequenced in a study of blood T cell repertoires in COVID-19. Sequencing used immunoSEQ multiplex PCR; TCRdb keeps in-frame clones, though not all of them. The sample consists of 250,000 to 300,000 clones, 80% to 90% of them appearing once. The sequenced material came from peripheral blood. The receptors originated from a woman in her 70s with acute or convalescent COVID-19.

This clone was seen a single time. This chain links TRBV29-1 with TRBJ1-1, with D possibly TRBD1 on 6 matching bases. Germline CDR1 and CDR2: SQVTM and ANQGSEA. The CDR3 has 13 residues. The V gene lost 4 bases and the J gene lost 1 base, with 10 bases spanning the gap. The CDR3 is CSVGRGRNTEAFF. CDR3 in DNA: TGCAGCGTTGGCAGGGGACGGAACACTGAAGCTTTCTTT.

The chain links TRBV5-4 to TRBJ1-1; D is unresolved. This CDR3 is built from 15 residues. The germline gives CDR1 SGHNT, CDR2 YYREEE (reference sequence). Trimming shortened V by 1 base and J by 1 base, and 11 bases separated the two germline ends. The CDR3 nucleotides read TGTGCCAGCAGCTTGAGTCGCCAGGCGAACACTGAAGCTTTCTTT. Translated: CASSLSRQANTEAFF.

The rearrangement joins TRBV3-1 (or the pseudogene TRBV3-2) to TRBJ2-3; 8 bases agree with TRBD2. Germline CDR1 reads LGHDT; CDR2 reads YNNKEL (reference sequence). The length of the CDR3 is 14 residues. The J segment lost 6 bases and the V segment lost 2 bases, leaving 4 bases of the junction unmatched. CDR3 region: CASSQRGGIDTQYF. CDR3 bases: TGTGCCAGCAGCCAACGGGGGGGCATTGATACGCAGTATTTT.

The chain combines TRBV27 with TRBJ2-6, with 7 bases aligning to TRBD2. The CDR3 is 16 amino acids. Germline CDR1 MNHEY, CDR2 SMNVEV (reference sequence). J was trimmed by 0 bases and V by 2 bases; bases with no gene match: 1. The DNA of the CDR3 is TGTGCCAGCAGTTTAGTAGCGGGCTCTGGGGCCAACGTCCTGACTTTC. This encodes CASSLVAGSGANVLTF.

J is TRBJ2-1 and V is TRBV10-3; D is perhaps TRBD1 (5 bases). The germline CDR1 and CDR2 sequences are ENHRY and SYGVKD. The CDR3 runs to 15 residues. The V gene lost 0 bases and the J gene lost 0 bases, with 6 bases spanning the gap. This CDR3 reads CAISESTASYNEQFF. DNA for the CDR3: TGTGCCATCAGTGAGTCGACAGCCTCCTACAATGAGCAGTTCTTC.

CDR3 protein: CASRELTSGGYTDTQYF. The CDR3 DNA sequence: TGTGCCAGCAGGGAACTTACTAGCGGGGGGTACACAGATACGCAGTATTTT. This chain connects TRBV6-1 to TRBJ2-3, with 12 bases identical to TRBD2. Germline V gene lookup returns CDR1 MNHNS and CDR2 SASEGT. There are 17 residues in the CDR3. The ends lost 6 bases at V and 2 bases at J; junction bases unmatched: 9.

The CDR3 is CASSSATPSGGAETQYF. CDR3 in DNA: TGTGCCAGCAGCTCGGCGACTCCTAGCGGGGGGGCGGAGACCCAGTACTTC. This chain uses TRBV7-9 with TRBJ2-5, with 12 bases lining up with TRBD2. V was clipped by 4 bases and J by 5 bases; unmatched bases: 11. CDR3 length: 17 residues. Germline V lookup: CDR1 SEHNR, CDR2 FQNEAQ (reference sequence).

The chain recombines TRBV9 with TRBJ2-2; 8 nucleotides align to TRBD2. With 3 bases clipped from V and 2 bases from J, the junction kept 6 bases outside the gene matches. The CDR3 spans 16 residues. CDR1 is SGDLS and CDR2 is YYNGEE in the germline V gene. As DNA, the CDR3 is TGTGCCAGCAGCGCGTCGCGGGGGGCCAACACCGGGGAGCTGTTTTTT. Translation: CASSASRGANTGELFF. The full variable domain, with the rest looked up from reference TRBV9 and TRBJ2-2, is DSGVTQTPKHLITATGQRVTLRCSPRSGDLSVYWYQQSLDQGLQFLIQYYNGEERAKGNILERFSAQQFPDLHSELNLSSLELGDSALYFCASSASRGANTGELFFGEGSRLTVL.

The chain is built from TRBV24-1 and TRBJ2-1, with TRBD1 identical over 12 bases. V lost 4 bases and J lost 5; bases outside the gene matches: 8. The CDR3 totals 17 residues. Germline CDR1 KGHDR, CDR2 SFDVKD. The CDR3 DNA is TGTGCCACCAGTGACCCAGGAGGGACAGGGGGCAACAATGAGCAGTTCTTC. Protein sequence: CATSDPGGTGGNNEQFF.

The chain couples TRBV6-5 to TRBJ1-2; weak D call: TRBD1 (6 bases). There are 15 residues in the CDR3. Per germline, CDR1 MNHEY and CDR2 SVGAGI. Trimming pared 5 bases from V and 4 bases from J, leaving 17 bases between. The CDR3 sequence: CASSLSLRGGYGYTF. CDR3 nucleotide sequence: TGTGCCAGCAGTCTCTCCCTGAGGGGGGGCTATGGCTACACCTTC.